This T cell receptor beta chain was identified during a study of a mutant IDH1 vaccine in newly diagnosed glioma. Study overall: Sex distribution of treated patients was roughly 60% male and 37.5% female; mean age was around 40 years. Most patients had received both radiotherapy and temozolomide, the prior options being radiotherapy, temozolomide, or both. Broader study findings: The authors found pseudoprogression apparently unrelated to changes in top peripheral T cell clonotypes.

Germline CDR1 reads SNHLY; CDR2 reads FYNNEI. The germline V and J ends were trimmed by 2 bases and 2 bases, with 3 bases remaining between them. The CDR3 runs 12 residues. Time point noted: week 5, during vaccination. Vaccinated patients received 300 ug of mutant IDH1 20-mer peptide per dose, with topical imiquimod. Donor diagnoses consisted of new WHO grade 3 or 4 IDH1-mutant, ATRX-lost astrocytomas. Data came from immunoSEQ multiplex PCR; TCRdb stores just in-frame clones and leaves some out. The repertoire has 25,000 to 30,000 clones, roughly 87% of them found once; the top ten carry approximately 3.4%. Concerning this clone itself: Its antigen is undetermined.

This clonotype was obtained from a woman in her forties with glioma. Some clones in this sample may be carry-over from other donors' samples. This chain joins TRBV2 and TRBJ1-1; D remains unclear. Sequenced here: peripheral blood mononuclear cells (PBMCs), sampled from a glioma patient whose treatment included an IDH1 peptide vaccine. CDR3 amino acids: CASSEFNTEAFF. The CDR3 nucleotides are TGTGCCAGCAGTGAATTCAACACTGAAGCTTTCTTT.